These 29 T cell receptor beta chains originate from one sample sequenced in a study of Graves' ophthalmopathy and Graves' hyperthyroidism. From RNA, the CDR3 regions of TCR beta chains were amplified and sequenced. RT-PCR was first run with HTBI primers, then multiplex PCR in a second round. TCRdb called the multiplex PCR reads again in MiXCR, with one record for every CDR3 protein. The sample holds 650,000 to 800,000 distinct CDR3 sequences, under 50% seen once. Sequencing was carried out using peripheral blood. The source of these receptors is an adult man with Graves' ophthalmopathy.

This chain uses TRBV7-9 with TRBJ2-5; TRBD2 is a possible D gene (7 bases). Germline assignment: CDR1 SEHNR and CDR2 FQNEAQ (reference sequence). The CDR3 extends over 19 amino acids. Trimming cost V 4 bases and J 2 bases, with 26 bases left between them. CDR3 coding DNA: TGTGCCAGCAGCTCCCTTCCGGGGGGCTTGCGGGAGAGACAAGAGACCCAGTACTTC. Protein sequence: CASSSLPGGLRERQETQYF.

CDR3: CASARGGLSGANVLTF. The CDR3 region has the DNA TGTGCCTCCGCCCGCGGGGGGCTCTCTGGGGCCAACGTCCTGACTTTC. The gene calls are TRBV10-3 and TRBJ2-6; 8 bases map to TRBD2. Per germline, CDR1 ENHRY and CDR2 SYGVKD. V trimming: 11 bases; J trimming: 0 bases; junction bases outside the gene matches: 9. CDR3 length equals 16 residues.

This clonotype has only a few counts. V gene TRBV5-8 combines with J gene TRBJ1-1; TRBD1 agrees at 7 bases. J gave up 4 bases and V 1 base, and 10 bases lay outside the gene matches. From germline, CDR1 is SGHTS and CDR2 YDEGEE. The CDR3 totals 16 residues. The CDR3: CASSLSRDRVPTEAFF. CDR3 nucleotides: TGTGCCAGCAGCTTGTCCCGAGACAGGGTCCCCACTGAAGCTTTCTTT.

The J gene is TRBJ2-5, the V gene TRBV2, with 9 bases matching TRBD2. This CDR3 has 16 residues. J lost 0 bases, V lost 4 bases, and 6 bases had no gene match. CDR1 and CDR2 (germline): SNHLY, FYNNEI. The CDR3 DNA sequence: TGTGCCAGCAGTGTGGTAGCGGGAGTATACCAAGAGACCCAGTACTTC. It yields the protein CASSVVAGVYQETQYF.

This clonotype was recorded many times. This chain connects TRBV7-9 to TRBJ2-7; D not resolved. V lost 4 bases, J lost 0 bases, and 13 bases lay in between. This CDR3 spans 15 amino acids. Germline V CDR1 and CDR2: SEHNR, FQNEAQ (reference sequence). The CDR3 sequence is CASSSPIDTSYEQYF. The CDR3 region has the DNA TGTGCCAGCAGCTCCCCCATAGACACCTCCTACGAGCAGTACTTC.

The V and J genes are TRBV29-1 and TRBJ2-7; 7 bases align to TRBD1. The V gene end was trimmed by 8 bases and the J gene end by 0 bases; junction bases not matched to a gene: 10. Germline assignment: CDR1 SQVTM and CDR2 ANQGSEA. This CDR3 region has 14 residues. CDR3 bases: TGCAGCTGGGGAACAGGGGCGAGCTCCTACGAGCAGTACTTC. Its protein is CSWGTGASSYEQYF.

This clonotype was seen a few times. The chain carries TRBV9 and TRBJ2-7, with D possibly matching TRBD1 (6 bases). Trimming removed 3 bases at V and 2 bases at J, with 12 bases between. The germline CDR1 and CDR2 sequences are SGDLS and YYNGEE. The CDR3 runs to 14 residues. The CDR3, as DNA: TGTGCCAGCAGCGCCGGGACAAAGCCCTACGAGCAGTACTTC. Translating it yields CASSAGTKPYEQYF.

The chain is built from TRBV10-3 and TRBJ2-7; D gene unclear. CDR3 length: 12 residues. CDR1 is ENHRY and CDR2 is SYGVKD in the germline V gene. With 6 bases removed from V and 8 bases from J, the gap between germline ends came to 14 bases. The CDR3 protein is CAISFGTAQQYF. CDR3 nucleotides: TGTGCCATCAGCTTCGGAACAGCTCAGCAGTACTTC.

Many counts were recorded for this clonotype. V usage is TRBV2 and J usage is TRBJ1-2; D is unclear. Trimming removed 3 bases at V and 8 bases at J, with 19 bases between. The CDR3 has 15 residues. Germline CDR1 is SNHLY and CDR2 is FYNNEI. The CDR3 sequence: CASSEVAATLYGYTF. The CDR3 DNA is TGTGCCAGCAGTGAGGTGGCAGCCACACTTTACGGCTACACCTTC.

There are many counts of this clonotype. The V call is TRBV5-5, the J call TRBJ1-1; D ambiguous. V lost 0 bases and J 7 bases, leaving 10 bases between the germline ends. The CDR3 has 13 residues. Germline assignment: CDR1 SGHKS and CDR2 YYEKEE (reference sequence). Written as DNA, the CDR3 is TGTGCCAGCAGCTTGGGTCCGTTGGATGAAGCTTTCTTT. Its protein product is CASSLGPLDEAFF.

The chain joins TRBV30 to TRBJ2-7, with TRBD2 matching 8 bases. The CDR3 runs to 13 residues. CDR1 and CDR2 from the germline V gene are GTSNPN and SVGIG (reference sequence). J lost 0 bases, V lost 4 bases, and 2 bases had no gene match. The CDR3 is CAWISGSSYEQYF. The DNA of the CDR3 is TGTGCCTGGATCAGCGGGAGCTCCTACGAGCAGTACTTC.

This clonotype was observed a handful of times. DNA for the CDR3: TGTGCCAGCAGCTTAGCGCCTGAAGGATTCTCCTACGAGCAGTACTTC. It codes for CASSLAPEGFSYEQYF. This rearrangement joins TRBV7-6 to TRBJ2-7; D is ambiguous. The CDR3 is made up of 16 amino acids. V was shortened by 0 bases and J by 0 bases, with 12 bases between the two germline ends. Looked up from germline, CDR1 is SGHVS and CDR2 is FNYEAQ.

DNA of the CDR3: TGCAGCGTCGGGAGACAGGACGGCTACGAGCAGTACTTC. It is translated as CSVGRQDGYEQYF. The chain joins TRBV29-1 to TRBJ2-7; D may be TRBD1 or TRBD2 (6 bases each). Germline CDR1 SQVTM, CDR2 ANQGSEA. V shed 6 bases and J shed 3 bases, with 15 bases lying between them. The CDR3 is 13 residues long.

This clonotype was recorded many times. The V call is TRBV2, the J call TRBJ1-5; no definite D call. Germline-derived CDR1 and CDR2 are SNHLY and FYNNEI. The length of the CDR3 is 15 residues. V lost 6 bases and J lost 0, with 12 bases in between. This chain's CDR3 is CASRPQPYSNQPQHF. The DNA of the CDR3 is TGTGCCAGCAGACCCCAGCCTTATAGCAATCAGCCCCAGCATTTT.

The chain links TRBV29-1 to TRBJ1-1; D possibly corresponds to TRBD1 (5 bases). This CDR3 has 12 amino acids. CDR1 SQVTM and CDR2 ANQGSEA come from the germline V gene. V lost 6 bases and J lost 3, with 11 bases in between. CDR3 region: CSVVGADTEAFF. The DNA for the CDR3 is TGCAGCGTAGTAGGGGCGGACACTGAAGCTTTCTTT.

This clonotype was detected ten times or more. The rearrangement joins TRBV29-1 to TRBJ2-5; TRBD2 might be the D (6 bases). Germline V gene lookup returns CDR1 SQVTM and CDR2 ANQGSEA. The V end was cut by 0 bases, the J end by 5 bases, with 16 bases between. The CDR3 is 15 amino acids. CDR3 DNA sequence: TGCAGCGTTGAAGATGTTAGCGGAGATAGGGAGACCCAGTACTTC. This encodes CSVEDVSGDRETQYF.

This clonotype was seen repeatedly, ten times or more. The rearrangement links TRBV5-6 to TRBJ2-7; maybe TRBD1 (6 bases). The germline V gene has CDR1 SGHDT and CDR2 YYEEEE. CDR3 length: 11 amino acids. Trimming took off 4 bases at V and 7 bases at J, with 9 bases between the two ends. The CDR3 nucleotides are TGTGCCAGCAGCCTCGGACAGGAGCAGTACTTC. It yields the protein CASSLGQEQYF.

At least ten counts were recorded for this clonotype. V gene TRBV29-1 combines with J gene TRBJ1-1, with a weak D call TRBD1 (5 bases). The CDR3 is made up of 15 amino acids. V lost 0 bases, J lost 4 bases, and 15 bases lay in between. Looked up from germline, CDR1 is SQVTM and CDR2 is ANQGSEA. The CDR3 coding sequence is TGCAGCGTTGAAGATCTTCGGGGGGGTAGCACTGAAGCTTTCTTT. This encodes CSVEDLRGGSTEAFF.

Of note for this clonotype: It may be a read error: a sequence one base away is much more abundant. The CDR3 carries no conserved terminal phenylalanine or tryptophan, so it likely arises from a read error. The V gene is TRBV5-1, the J gene TRBJ2-7, with TRBD1 identical over 7 bases. CDR1 is SGHRS, CDR2 YFSETQ, per germline. CDR3 length: 14 amino acids. V trimming: 3 bases; J trimming: 2 bases; junction bases outside the gene matches: 5. Written as DNA, the CDR3 is TGCGCCAGCAGCTCCGGGACAGACACCTACGAGCAGTACTTG. Protein: CASSSGTDTYEQYL.

This clonotype was counted at least ten times. The chain employs TRBV14 and TRBJ1-1; TRBD1 matches 8 bases. The ends lost 5 bases at V and 8 bases at J; junction bases unmatched: 10. CDR3 length: 14 residues. The germline V gene encodes CDR1 SGHDN and CDR2 FVKESK. CDR3 DNA sequence: TGTGCCAGCAGCTACTACGGACAGGGCAGGGAAGCTTTCTTT. Translation: CASSYYGQGREAFF.

This clonotype was counted between two and nine times. This chain connects TRBV14 to TRBJ1-1; the D gene is possibly TRBD1 (5 bases). Per the germline V gene, CDR1 is SGHDN and CDR2 is FVKESK. V lost 0 bases, J lost 2 bases, and 10 bases lay in between. CDR3 length: 15 amino acids. This CDR3 reads CASSQDWGENTEAFF. Written as DNA, the CDR3 is TGTGCCAGCAGCCAAGATTGGGGGGAAAACACTGAAGCTTTCTTT.

Here the CDR3 DNA reads TGTGCCATCAGTGAGGGACAGGGCACTAGCGGGGTCGTCGGGCCCCAGTACTTC. Protein sequence: CAISEGQGTSGVVGPQYF. This sequence joins TRBV10-3 and TRBJ2-5; 10 nucleotides align to TRBD2. The CDR3 is 18 amino acids. CDR1 and CDR2 from the germline V gene are ENHRY and SYGVKD. Trimming removed 2 bases from V and 9 bases from J; junction bases left unmatched: 18.

Points on this clonotype: Relative to the germline gene, one junction end is altered; a read error may explain this. The rearrangement joins TRBV3-1 to TRBJ1-4, with a weak D call TRBD1 (6 bases). Germline loops: CDR1 LGHDT, CDR2 YNNKEL (reference sequence). The CDR3 has 15 residues. In nucleotides, the CDR3 is TGTGCCAGCAAACAGGGCATCGGGACTAATGAAAAACTGGTTTTT. This sequence encodes CASKQGIGTNEKLVF.

This clonotype came up many times. The CDR3 reads CSARDLHGQGQNSPLHF. DNA of the CDR3: TGCAGTGCTAGAGATCTTCACGGACAGGGGCAAAATTCACCCCTCCACTTT. The chain joins TRBV20-1 to TRBJ1-6; 9 bases fit TRBD1. This CDR3 has 17 residues. Losses at the gene ends were 0 bases for V and 7 bases for J; bases not matched to a gene: 10. Germline-derived CDR1 and CDR2 are DFQATT and SNEGSKA (reference sequence).

The chain is built from TRBV11-2 and TRBJ2-7; TRBD2 matches at 10 bases. The germline CDR1 and CDR2 sequences are SGHAT and FQNNGV. The trim removed 1 base at V and 0 bases at J, leaving 9 bases unmatched. The CDR3 runs to 18 residues. The CDR3 sequence: CASSLAFSGRPYSYEQYF. CDR3 sequence (DNA): TGTGCCAGCAGCTTAGCGTTTAGCGGGAGGCCGTACTCCTACGAGCAGTACTTC.

This clonotype was observed a few times. The chain links TRBV27 to TRBJ2-7; TRBD1 is a possible D gene (5 bases). CDR1 MNHEY and CDR2 SMNVEV come from the germline V gene (reference sequence). V was shortened by 2 bases and J by 3 bases, with 11 bases between the two germline ends. This CDR3 contains 14 residues. CDR3 in DNA: TGTGCCAGCAGTTTAATGGGGCCGATCTACGAGCAGTACTTC. This sequence encodes CASSLMGPIYEQYF.

Note on this clonotype: A much larger clone sits a single nucleotide away, making a read error possible. This sequence joins TRBV20-1 and TRBJ2-5; 7 bases map to TRBD2. V trimming: 3 bases; J trimming: 3 bases; junction bases outside the gene matches: 10. This CDR3 contains 15 residues. Germline V gene data show CDR1 as DFQATT and CDR2 as SNEGSKA (reference sequence). The CDR3 reads CSASRLAAVEETQYF. CDR3 nucleotide sequence: TGCAGTGCTAGCCGCCTAGCGGCCGTCGAAGAGACCCAGTACTTC.

This clonotype was recorded at least ten times. V is TRBV4-2 and J is TRBJ2-6; D not resolved. Deletions cut 7 bases from V and 0 bases from J, with 7 bases between. CDR3 length equals 14 residues. The germline CDR1 and CDR2 sequences are LGHNA and YNFKEQ. CDR3: CASTLDSGANVLTF. CDR3 nucleotides: TGTGCCAGCACCCTAGACTCTGGGGCCAACGTCCTGACTTTC.

To note about this clonotype: One junction end disagrees with the germline gene, perhaps due to a read error. The genes are TRBV7-9 and TRBJ1-4; no clear D. The germline gives CDR1 SEHNR, CDR2 FQNEAQ (reference sequence). The CDR3 sequence is 15 residues long. The CDR3 sequence: CASSLGGVANEKPFF. In DNA, the CDR3 is TGTGCCAGCAGCTTGGGCGGTGTGGCTAATGAAAAACCGTTTTTT.